This T cell receptor (beta chain) was found in a study of blood T cell repertoires in COVID-19 (dated by TCRdb to the early 2020s). In the study overall: Collaborator samples came from the United States, Italy and Spain and covered acute and convalescent phases of COVID-19. The material from the prospective study consisted of cDNA or gDNA derived from T cells, B-cell-depleted T cells, or PBMCs. Sample metadata almost always included a de-identified subject ID, COVID-19 status, age in years and sex. HLA class I and class II types, where available, came from metadata supplied by the sample provider rather than from assay-based typing. The dataset comprised deeply sampled blood TCRbeta repertoires from subjects exposed to, actively infected with, or recovered from COVID-19. The samples were drawn from two sources: the first 160 participants of the ongoing ImmuneRACE study, and 1,200 or so subjects contributed by 6 global collaborators. The repertoires were made available in a free public database intended to serve as a resource for research on the immune response to SARS-CoV-2. Study-wide findings and limitations: Clinical and demographic metadata were provided uncurated, with the amount varying by source and participant.

TCRbeta CDR3 regions were amplified from genomic DNA using the immunoSEQ Assay, a bias-controlled multiplex PCR. In the authors' own workflow: The number of nucleated cells in each sample was estimated by amplification of reference gene primers within the assay. To quantify the absolute abundance of each unique TCRbeta CDR3 rearrangement, sequence reads were collapsed and filtered. For each sample, productive Simpson clonality was calculated as the square root of Simpson's diversity index over productive rearrangements. TCRdb took over this immuneACCESS table, retaining in-frame rearrangements with V and J assigned. Such tables are incomplete; in checked studies, under half of the missing clones stem from an unresolved V gene, and the remainder is unexplained. V and J calls and clone size are given by that table; D and trimming were obtained from the DNA. A total of approximately 170,000 clones appear in this sample, about 83% of them only once. The top ten constitute about 1.9% of the sample.

Collaborating institutions collected whole blood in K2EDTA tubes following their own protocols. For TCRbeta analysis, collaborators shipped samples in one of three forms: frozen whole blood, isolated PBMCs, or DNA extracted from either of those sample types. As to this clone: The specificity of this receptor is unknown. The input lacks base qualities; no much larger clone sits a single base away.

Reading from cysteine to phenylalanine, the CDR3 counts 13 amino acids. The entry retains the CDR3 DNA only, 39 bases that are in frame from base 1. V is pared back by 5 bases and J by 4 bases, with 11 bases lying between the germline termini. What was sequenced was peripheral blood. The sequence joins TRBV12-3 or TRBV12-4 to TRBJ1-2; the D gene cannot be named for sure. The receptor comes from an elderly woman with acute or convalescent COVID-19. This receptor carries the CDR3 CASSPPSLYGYTF. The bases read TGTGCCAGCAGTCCGCCCAGTCTCTATGGCTACACCTTC.